This TCR beta chain was sequenced in a study of blood T cell repertoires in COVID-19. Turning to the study itself: Some COVID-19 samples were acute and others convalescent; all came from the United States, Italy and Spain.

Trimming took 0 bases from V and 1 from J; bases not matched to a gene: 13. CDR3 length: 19 residues. Germline V CDR1 and CDR2: MNHEY, SMNVEV (reference sequence). Here immunoSEQ multiplex PCR was the method, and the copy in TCRdb shows in-frame clones only, minus some. Among hundreds of thousands of clones listed, around four fifths were seen once. The sequencing sample was made of peripheral blood. This rearrangement joins TRBV27 to TRBJ2-3, with 7 bases identical to TRBD2. This TCR came from an elderly man with acute or convalescent COVID-19. The CDR3 loop reads CASSLSGGWGSGGTDTQYF. The CDR3 region has the DNA TGTGCCAGCAGTTTATCGGGGGGGTGGGGTAGCGGAGGCACAGATACGCAGTATTTT.